The clone carrying this TCR beta chain appeared a single time. Its antigen is not identified. This sample was taken from a study of cytomegalovirus exposure and HLA in healthy donors. PCR involved 60 Vbeta and 13 Jbeta primers. Produced via immunoSEQ multiplex PCR; TCRdb's table is partial and in-frame only. The sample includes some 100,000 clones, about 77% of them seen just once. General study points: What was likely a sequencing artifact was a cluster of highly shared sequence variants.

Trimming stripped 2 bases from V and 6 bases from J, with 12 bases between. CDR1 SGDLS and CDR2 YYNGEE come from the germline V gene. The CDR3 loop spans 14 amino acids. Sequenced input: PBMCs. V gene TRBV9 combines with J gene TRBJ2-1; a weak D match, TRBD2 (6 bases). The origin of this receptor is a woman aged 18-29 years in good health and CMV-seropositive. The CDR3 loop reads CASSVSRDSNEQFF. The CDR3 DNA reads as TGTGCCAGCAGCGTCAGCCGGGACTCCAATGAGCAGTTCTTC.